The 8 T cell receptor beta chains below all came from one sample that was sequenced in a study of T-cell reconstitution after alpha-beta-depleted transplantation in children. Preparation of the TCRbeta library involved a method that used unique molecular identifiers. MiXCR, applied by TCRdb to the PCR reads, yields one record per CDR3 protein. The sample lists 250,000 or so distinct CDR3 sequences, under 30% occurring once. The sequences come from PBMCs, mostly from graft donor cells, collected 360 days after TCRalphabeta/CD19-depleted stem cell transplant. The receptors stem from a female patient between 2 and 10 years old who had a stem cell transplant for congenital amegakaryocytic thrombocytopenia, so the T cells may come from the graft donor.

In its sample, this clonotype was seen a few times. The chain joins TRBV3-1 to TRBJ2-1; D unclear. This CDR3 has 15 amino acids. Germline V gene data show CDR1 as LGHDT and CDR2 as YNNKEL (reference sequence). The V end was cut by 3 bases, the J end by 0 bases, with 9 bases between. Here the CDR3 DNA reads TGTGCCAGCAGCCACAGTGGAAGCTCCTACAATGAGCAGTTCTTC. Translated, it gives CASSHSGSSYNEQFF.

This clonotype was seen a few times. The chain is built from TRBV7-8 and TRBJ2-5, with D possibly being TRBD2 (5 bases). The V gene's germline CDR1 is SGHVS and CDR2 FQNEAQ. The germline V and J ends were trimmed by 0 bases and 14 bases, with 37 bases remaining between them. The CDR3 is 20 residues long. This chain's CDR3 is CASSLARTRSRFVSESSEYF. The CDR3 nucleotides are TGTGCCAGCAGCTTAGCGCGGACTCGGAGTCGGTTTGTGTCGGAATCTTCGGAATACTTC.

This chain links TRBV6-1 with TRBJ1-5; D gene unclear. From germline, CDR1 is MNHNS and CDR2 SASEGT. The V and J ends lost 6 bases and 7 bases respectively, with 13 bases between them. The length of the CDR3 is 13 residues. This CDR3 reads CASRPTTTQPQHF. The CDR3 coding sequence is TGTGCCAGCAGACCAACCACAACGCAGCCCCAGCATTTT.

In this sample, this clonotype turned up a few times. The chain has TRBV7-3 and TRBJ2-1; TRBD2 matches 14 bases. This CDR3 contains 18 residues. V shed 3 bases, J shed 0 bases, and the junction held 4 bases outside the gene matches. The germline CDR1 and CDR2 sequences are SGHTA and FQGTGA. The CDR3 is CASSLGTSGSISYNEQFF. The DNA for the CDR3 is TGTGCCAGCAGCTTGGGGACTAGCGGGAGTATCTCCTACAATGAGCAGTTCTTC.

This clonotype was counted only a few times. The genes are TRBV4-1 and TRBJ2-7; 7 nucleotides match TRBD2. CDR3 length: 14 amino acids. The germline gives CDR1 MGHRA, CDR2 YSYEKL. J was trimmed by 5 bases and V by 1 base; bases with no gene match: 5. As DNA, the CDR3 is TGCGCCAGCAGCCAAGCAGCCAGCGGGAACGAGCAGTACTTC. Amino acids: CASSQAASGNEQYF.

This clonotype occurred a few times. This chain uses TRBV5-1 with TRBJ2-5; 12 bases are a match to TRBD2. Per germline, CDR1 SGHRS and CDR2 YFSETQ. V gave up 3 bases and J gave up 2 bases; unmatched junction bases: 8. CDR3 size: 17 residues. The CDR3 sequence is CASSSSTSGSSQETQYF. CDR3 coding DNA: TGCGCCAGCAGCTCATCGACTAGCGGGAGTAGTCAAGAGACCCAGTACTTC.

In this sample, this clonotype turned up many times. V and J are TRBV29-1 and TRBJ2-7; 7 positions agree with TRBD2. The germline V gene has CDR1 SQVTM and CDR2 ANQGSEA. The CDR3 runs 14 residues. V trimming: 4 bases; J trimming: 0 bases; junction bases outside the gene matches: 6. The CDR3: CSVVVAGPSYEQYF. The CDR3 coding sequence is TGCAGCGTTGTAGTAGCGGGCCCCTCCTACGAGCAGTACTTC.

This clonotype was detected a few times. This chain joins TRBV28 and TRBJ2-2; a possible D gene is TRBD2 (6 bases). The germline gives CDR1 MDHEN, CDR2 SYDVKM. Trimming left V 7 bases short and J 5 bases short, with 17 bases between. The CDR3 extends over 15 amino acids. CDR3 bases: TGTGCCAGCACCCTTGCCCGCGCGGGGACCGGGGAGCTGTTTTTT. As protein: CASTLARAGTGELFF.